A selection of T cell receptor beta chains follows, all from one sample in a study of T cells in Graves' hyperthyroidism and ophthalmopathy. Using its own MiXCR run on the multiplex PCR reads, TCRdb lists one record per CDR3 protein. The sample shows approximately 590,000 distinct CDR3 sequences, 35% to 55% of them seen only once. The sequenced sample consisted of peripheral blood or thyroid tissue (not recorded which). The receptors derive from a woman aged 18 to 35 with Graves' hyperthyroidism. The CDR3 runs from the conserved cysteine through the conserved F or W. A D gene is named only where the DNA matches it firmly. Clone size is given for some rows only: seen once, a few or many times, or a class if the clone is expanded.

d_gene	j_gene	abundance	v_gene	CDR3aa	CDR3nt
-	TRBJ2-7	-	TRBV10-3	CATQQRRASYEQYF	TGTGCCACCCAACAAAGGAGGGCCTCCTACGAGCAGTACTTC
TRBD1	TRBJ2-5	once	TRBV12-3/TRBV12-4	CASRATGYTGETQYF	TGTGCCAGCAGGGCGACAGGGTATACGGGCGAGACCCAGTACTTC
-	TRBJ2-7	-	TRBV29-1	CSVVPGPGPYEQYF	TGCAGCGTTGTCCCGGGACCTGGGCCTTACGAGCAGTACTTC
TRBD1	TRBJ1-2	-	TRBV7-4	CASSFYRGDSYGYTF	TGTGCCAGCAGCTTCTACAGGGGAGATAGCTATGGCTACACCTTC
TRBD1	TRBJ1-6	-	TRBV2	CASTRTGDSPLHF	TGTGCCAGCACAAGGACAGGGGATTCACCCCTCCACTTT
-	TRBJ1-2	few	TRBV2	CASTPAGLSQTNYGYTF	TGTGCCAGCACTCCCGCGGGGCTTTCCCAGACTAACTATGGCTACACCTTC
-	TRBJ2-5	-	TRBV15	CATSRDRGQPQYF	TGTGCCACCAGCAGAGATCGGGGGCAGCCCCAGTACTTC
-	TRBJ1-2	few	TRBV20-1	CSARVPLGRGYGYTF	TGCAGTGCTAGAGTACCCCTTGGCAGGGGCTATGGCTACACCTTC
TRBD1	TRBJ1-2	-	TRBV5-1	CASSLVWTGDGYTF	TGCGCCAGCAGCTTGGTATGGACAGGGGATGGCTACACCTTC
-	TRBJ1-1	few	TRBV7-9	CASIMEDMNTEAFF	TGTGCCAGTATAATGGAAGACATGAACACTGAAGCTTTCTTT
TRBD2	TRBJ2-7	many	TRBV24-1	CATSDPGLAGGNEQYF	TGTGCCACCAGTGACCCAGGACTAGCGGGAGGCAACGAGCAGTACTTC
-	TRBJ1-5	many	TRBV29-1	CSVAGGREGQPQHF	TGCAGCGTGGCCGGGGGGCGGGAAGGTCAGCCCCAGCATTTT
-	TRBJ2-6	-	TRBV7-2	CASTQRGGANVLTF	TGTGCCAGCACCCAGAGGGGTGGGGCCAACGTCCTGACTTTC
-	TRBJ1-4	-	TRBV9	CASSANHPSRGNEKLFF	TGTGCCAGCAGCGCCAATCACCCGTCTAGGGGCAATGAAAAACTGTTTTTT
TRBD2	TRBJ2-7	few	TRBV25-1	CASSVTSGELSYEQYF	TGTGCCAGCAGTGTCACTAGCGGGGAGCTCTCCTACGAGCAGTACTTC
TRBD1	TRBJ2-5	-	TRBV2	CASAMTGQGPSGTQYF	TGTGCCAGCGCGATGACCGGACAGGGGCCCTCTGGGACCCAGTACTTC
-	TRBJ1-3	-	TRBV7-2	CASSPLARTKLYGYTIYF	TGTGCCAGCAGCCCCCTAGCTCGGACCAAGCTCTATGGCTACACCATATATTTT
-	TRBJ2-5	many	TRBV2	CASSGAHTQETQYF	TGTGCCAGCAGTGGGGCGCATACACAAGAGACCCAGTACTTC
TRBD1	TRBJ2-5	-	TRBV7-9	CASSLGGGQGKETQYF	TGTGCCAGCAGCTTAGGGGGAGGACAGGGGAAAGAGACCCAGTACTTC
-	TRBJ1-1	few	TRBV7-8	CASSLEGPLNTEAFF	TGTGCCAGCAGCTTAGAAGGGCCTCTGAACACTGAAGCTTTCTTT
-	TRBJ2-5	-	TRBV11-2	CASSLWDEEAQYF	TGTGCCAGCAGCTTATGGGACGAAGAGGCCCAGTACTTC
TRBD1	TRBJ1-5	-	TRBV12-3/TRBV12-4	CASSTSQGTVAAQHF	TGTGCCAGCAGTACATCACAGGGGACGGTGGCGGCCCAGCATTTT
-	TRBJ2-5	few	TRBV12-3/TRBV12-4	CASTQRGYQETQYF	TGTGCCAGCACGCAGAGGGGGTACCAAGAGACCCAGTACTTC
-	TRBJ2-5	-	TRBV10-3	CAISATSQETQYF	TGTGCCATCAGTGCCACGAGTCAAGAGACCCAGTACTTC
-	TRBJ1-5	few	TRBV20-1	CSAFRDSNQPQHF	TGCAGTGCTTTCCGGGACAGCAATCAGCCCCAGCATTTT
TRBD1	TRBJ1-1	-	TRBV10-3	CAITTGGPWDTEAFF	TGTGCCATCACAACAGGGGGTCCTTGGGACACTGAAGCTTTCTTT
TRBD2	TRBJ2-7	-	TRBV12-3/TRBV12-4	CASSLTSGSYQQYF	TGTGCCAGCAGTTTAACTAGCGGGAGTTACCAGCAGTACTTC
-	TRBJ1-4	-	TRBV25-1	CARVGDEKLFF	TGTGCTAGAGTGGGGGATGAAAAACTGTTTTTT
TRBD2	TRBJ2-7	few	TRBV15	CASSLGLTSGAYEQYF	TGTGCCAGCAGCTTGGGACTGACTAGCGGTGCCTACGAGCAGTACTTC
TRBD2	TRBJ2-6	few	TRBV7-3	CASSQETSGYFSGANVLTF	TGTGCCAGCAGCCAAGAAACTAGCGGCTATTTCTCTGGGGCCAACGTCCTGACTTTC
-	TRBJ2-7	-	TRBV7-2	CASSSRRTEQYF	TGTGCCAGCAGCTCCAGACGGACCGAGCAGTACTTC
-	TRBJ2-7	-	TRBV2	CAGGPINEQYF	TGTGCCGGGGGGCCCATTAACGAGCAGTACTTC
-	TRBJ1-4	few	TRBV19	CASSPPLEKLFF	TGTGCCAGTAGTCCCCCTCTTGAAAAACTGTTTTTT